This is a list of T cell receptor beta chains from one sample in a study of blood T cell repertoires in COVID-19. This table comes from immunoSEQ multiplex PCR, and its TCRdb copy is limited to in-frame clones, with some not included. The table has tens of thousands of clones, under 95% seen once. Sequenced material: peripheral blood. These receptor sequences come from a human donor in a cohort sampled during active COVID-19. Both conserved end residues are part of each CDR3. The order of the fields is CDR3 length, J gene, D gene, clone size, V gene, CDR3 DNA, CDR3 protein. D genes are given only for firm matches. Some rows mark clone size as missing; the rest say once, few, many or name a class of expanded clone.

len: 13
j_gene: TRBJ2-3
d_gene: TRBD1
abundance: once
v_gene: TRBV6-6
CDR3nt: TGTGCCAGCAGTCGAACAGGGGCAGATACGCAGTATTTT
CDR3aa: CASSRTGADTQYF

len: 15
j_gene: TRBJ1-6
d_gene: -
abundance: -
v_gene: TRBV4-2
CDR3nt: TGTGCCAGCAGCCAAGAGATGGGGCTTCGGTCACCCCTCCACTTT
CDR3aa: CASSQEMGLRSPLHF

len: 14
j_gene: TRBJ1-1
d_gene: -
abundance: -
v_gene: TRBV28
CDR3nt: TGTGCCAGCAGGAGGGGAGGGCAGAACACTGAAGCTTTCTTT
CDR3aa: CASRRGGQNTEAFF

len: 13
j_gene: TRBJ2-7
d_gene: -
abundance: -
v_gene: TRBV7-6
CDR3nt: TGTGCCAGCAGCTTGGGAGGGGGCTACGAGCAGTACTTC
CDR3aa: CASSLGGGYEQYF

len: 12
j_gene: TRBJ1-1
d_gene: -
abundance: -
v_gene: TRBV11-2
CDR3nt: TGTGCCAGCGGAGGGGGAGGGGCTGAAGCTTTCTTT
CDR3aa: CASGGGGAEAFF

len: 18
j_gene: TRBJ2-7
d_gene: TRBD2
abundance: few
v_gene: TRBV11-2
CDR3nt: TGTGCCAGCAGCTTAGCACTAGCGGCCCTAGGGGGGTCCTACGAGCAGTACTTC
CDR3aa: CASSLALAALGGSYEQYF

len: 18
j_gene: TRBJ2-7
d_gene: TRBD2
abundance: once
v_gene: TRBV2
CDR3nt: TGTGCCAGCTCCGACCCGCGAGGGATAGCGGGGGTCCCCTGGGAGCAGTACTTC
CDR3aa: CASSDPRGIAGVPWEQYF

len: 14
j_gene: TRBJ1-2
d_gene: TRBD1
abundance: -
v_gene: TRBV10-3
CDR3nt: TGTGCCATAGGGACAGATGAGATTAACTATGGCTACACCTTC
CDR3aa: CAIGTDEINYGYTF

len: 14
j_gene: TRBJ2-7
d_gene: TRBD2
abundance: -
v_gene: TRBV27
CDR3nt: TGTGCCAGCACCGATCGGGGGGGTACCTACGAGCAGTACTTC
CDR3aa: CASTDRGGTYEQYF

len: 14
j_gene: TRBJ1-1
d_gene: TRBD1
abundance: medium-sized
v_gene: TRBV10-1
CDR3nt: TGCGCCAGCAGTGAGACAGGGGGCTACACTGAAGCTTTCTTT
CDR3aa: CASSETGGYTEAFF

len: 13
j_gene: TRBJ1-2
d_gene: TRBD1
abundance: -
v_gene: TRBV28
CDR3nt: TGTGCCAGCAGTTCGGGACAGGGCTATGGCTACACCTTC
CDR3aa: CASSSGQGYGYTF

len: 14
j_gene: TRBJ1-2
d_gene: -
abundance: -
v_gene: TRBV11-3
CDR3nt: TGTGCCAGCAGCTTAGATCGAAACAGGGCCTCAATCTCCTTC
CDR3aa: CASSLDRNRASISF

len: 14
j_gene: TRBJ2-2
d_gene: TRBD2
abundance: -
v_gene: TRBV24-1
CDR3nt: TGTGCCTCGGGGGGGGGCGGCTACACCGGGGAGCTGTTTTTT
CDR3aa: CASGGGGYTGELFF

len: 14
j_gene: TRBJ1-6
d_gene: -
abundance: once
v_gene: TRBV10-3
CDR3nt: TGTGCCATCAGTGCGGATACCGGGAATTCACCCCTCCACTTT
CDR3aa: CAISADTGNSPLHF

len: 14
j_gene: TRBJ1-2
d_gene: -
abundance: -
v_gene: TRBV5-6
CDR3nt: TGTGCCAGCAGCCCCCTGACAGAGGACTATGGCTACACCTTC
CDR3aa: CASSPLTEDYGYTF

len: 13
j_gene: TRBJ1-1
d_gene: -
abundance: -
v_gene: TRBV5-1
CDR3nt: TGCGCCAGCAGCGAGAGGACAGACACTGAAGCTTTCTTT
CDR3aa: CASSERTDTEAFF

len: 16
j_gene: TRBJ2-5
d_gene: TRBD2
abundance: -
v_gene: TRBV5-1
CDR3nt: TGCGCCAGCAGCTCGGGACTAGCGGGGGCAAAGGAGACCCAGTACTTC
CDR3aa: CASSSGLAGAKETQYF

len: 14
j_gene: TRBJ2-7
d_gene: -
abundance: -
v_gene: TRBV30
CDR3nt: TGTGCCTGGAGCGCAGGGGACTACTCCTACGAGCAGTACTTC
CDR3aa: CAWSAGDYSYEQYF

len: 15
j_gene: TRBJ1-2
d_gene: -
abundance: -
v_gene: TRBV3-1/TRBV3-2
CDR3nt: TGTGCCAGCAGCCAAGACAGCTCGGGGGTCTATGGCTACACCTTC
CDR3aa: CASSQDSSGVYGYTF

len: 17
j_gene: TRBJ1-2
d_gene: -
abundance: -
v_gene: TRBV11-2
CDR3nt: TGTGCCAGCAGCTTAGTCTTACGGAGGGGATACAACTATGGCTACACCTTC
CDR3aa: CASSLVLRRGYNYGYTF

len: 14
j_gene: TRBJ2-3
d_gene: -
abundance: -
v_gene: TRBV11-2
CDR3nt: TGTGCCAGCAGCTTAGACAGGGAATCAGATACGCAGTATTTT
CDR3aa: CASSLDRESDTQYF

len: 16
j_gene: TRBJ2-7
d_gene: TRBD2
abundance: few
v_gene: TRBV5-1
CDR3nt: TGCGCCAGCAGCCCCGGACTAGCGGGGGGGCCGCACGAGCAGTACTTC
CDR3aa: CASSPGLAGGPHEQYF

len: 20
j_gene: TRBJ1-2
d_gene: TRBD1
abundance: -
v_gene: TRBV15
CDR3nt: TGTGCCACCAGCAGAGATCCCGGGACAGGAGAGGTGGTGGAGGACTATGGCTACACCTTC
CDR3aa: CATSRDPGTGEVVEDYGYTF

len: 13
j_gene: TRBJ2-7
d_gene: TRBD1
abundance: -
v_gene: TRBV24-1
CDR3nt: TGTGCCACCAGCGACAGGGGTACCTACGAGCAGTACTTC
CDR3aa: CATSDRGTYEQYF

len: 14
j_gene: TRBJ2-5
d_gene: TRBD2
abundance: -
v_gene: TRBV30
CDR3nt: TGTGCCTGGAGTGCGGGGGGGTTTATCGAGACCCAGTACTTC
CDR3aa: CAWSAGGFIETQYF

len: 15
j_gene: TRBJ2-3
d_gene: -
abundance: -
v_gene: TRBV6-5
CDR3nt: TGTGCCAGCAGTCGCCGGACACAAGCCACAGATACGCAGTATTTT
CDR3aa: CASSRRTQATDTQYF

len: 16
j_gene: TRBJ1-1
d_gene: -
abundance: -
v_gene: TRBV19
CDR3nt: TGTGCCAGTAGTACTCCACAGGGTTATCTTAACACTGAAGCTTTCTTT
CDR3aa: CASSTPQGYLNTEAFF

len: 16
j_gene: TRBJ2-7
d_gene: TRBD1
abundance: -
v_gene: TRBV5-1
CDR3nt: TGCGCCAGCAGCTCCGGCCCTTGGGACAGTTCCTACGAGCAGTACTTC
CDR3aa: CASSSGPWDSSYEQYF

len: 19
j_gene: TRBJ2-6
d_gene: -
abundance: -
v_gene: TRBV5-1
CDR3nt: TGCGCCAGCAGCTTGGCAGGGAGGGCCCAGGGGTCTGGGGCCAACGTCCTGACTTTC
CDR3aa: CASSLAGRAQGSGANVLTF

len: 12
j_gene: TRBJ1-1
d_gene: -
abundance: -
v_gene: TRBV23-1
CDR3nt: TGCGCCAGCAAGATTCCCCTGCGGGAAGCTTTCTTT
CDR3aa: CASKIPLREAFF

len: 17
j_gene: TRBJ2-5
d_gene: -
abundance: -
v_gene: TRBV7-6
CDR3nt: TGTGCCAGCAGCTTAGCCTCGGTAGCCCCTCACATGGAGACCCAGTACTTC
CDR3aa: CASSLASVAPHMETQYF

len: 11
j_gene: TRBJ2-7
d_gene: -
abundance: once
v_gene: TRBV29-1
CDR3nt: TGCAGCGTTGGAATCAGCTACGAGCAGTACTTC
CDR3aa: CSVGISYEQYF